This T cell receptor (beta chain) came from a study of cytomegalovirus exposure and HLA in healthy donors. Vbeta (60) and Jbeta (13) primers were used in the PCR. Measured with immunoSEQ multiplex PCR; TCRdb has only the in-frame clones, and not every one. The sample has 150,000 to 200,000 clones, over 65% seen once. The donors gave bone marrow, and they were healthy. V trimming: 3 bases; J trimming: 2 bases; junction bases outside the gene matches: 4. CDR3 length: 15 residues. The V gene's germline CDR1 is LNHDA and CDR2 SQIVND (reference sequence). This sequence originates from a man in his 60s in good health and CMV-seronegative. This chain links TRBV19 with TRBJ1-5, with 7 bases identical to TRBD1. Sequenced input: PBMCs. The CDR3: CASSMAGTGNQPQHF. DNA of the CDR3: TGTGCCAGTAGTATGGCCGGGACAGGCAATCAGCCCCAGCATTTT.